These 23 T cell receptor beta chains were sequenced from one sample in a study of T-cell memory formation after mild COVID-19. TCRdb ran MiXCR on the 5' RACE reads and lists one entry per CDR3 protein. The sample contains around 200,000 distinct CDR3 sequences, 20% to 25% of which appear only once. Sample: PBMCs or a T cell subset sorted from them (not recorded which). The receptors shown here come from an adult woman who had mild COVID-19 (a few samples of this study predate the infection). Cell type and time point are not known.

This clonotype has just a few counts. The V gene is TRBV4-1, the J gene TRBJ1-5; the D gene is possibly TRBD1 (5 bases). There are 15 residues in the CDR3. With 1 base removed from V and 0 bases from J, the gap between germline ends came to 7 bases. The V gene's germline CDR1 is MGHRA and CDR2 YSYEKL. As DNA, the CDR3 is TGCGCCAGCAGCCAAGCGACAGATAGCAATCAGCCCCAGCATTTT. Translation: CASSQATDSNQPQHF.

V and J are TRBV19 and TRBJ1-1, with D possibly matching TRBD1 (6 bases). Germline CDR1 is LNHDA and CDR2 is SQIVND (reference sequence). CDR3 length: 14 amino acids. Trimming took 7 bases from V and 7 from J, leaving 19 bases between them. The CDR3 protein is CASIEITGRGEAFF. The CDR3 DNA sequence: TGTGCCAGTATCGAAATAACAGGGCGCGGTGAAGCTTTCTTT.

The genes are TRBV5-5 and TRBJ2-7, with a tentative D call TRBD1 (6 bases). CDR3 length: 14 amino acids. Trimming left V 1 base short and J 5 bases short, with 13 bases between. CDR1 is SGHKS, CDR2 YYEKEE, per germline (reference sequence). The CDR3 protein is CASSLTGFIHEQYF. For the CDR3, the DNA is TGTGCCAGCAGCTTGACAGGGTTTATCCACGAGCAGTACTTC.

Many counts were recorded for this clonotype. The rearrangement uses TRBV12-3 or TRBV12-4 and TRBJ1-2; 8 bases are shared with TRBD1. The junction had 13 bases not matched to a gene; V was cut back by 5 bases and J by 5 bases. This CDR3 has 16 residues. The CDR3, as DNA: TGTGCCAGCAGTAAGACAACCGGGACAGGTCGATATGGCTACACCTTC. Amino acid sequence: CASSKTTGTGRYGYTF.

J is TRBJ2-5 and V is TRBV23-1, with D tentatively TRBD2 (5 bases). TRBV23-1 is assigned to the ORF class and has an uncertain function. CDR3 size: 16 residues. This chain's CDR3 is CAPADHWGVQQETQYF. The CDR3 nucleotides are TGCGCGCCAGCAGATCACTGGGGAGTGCAGCAAGAGACCCAGTACTTC.

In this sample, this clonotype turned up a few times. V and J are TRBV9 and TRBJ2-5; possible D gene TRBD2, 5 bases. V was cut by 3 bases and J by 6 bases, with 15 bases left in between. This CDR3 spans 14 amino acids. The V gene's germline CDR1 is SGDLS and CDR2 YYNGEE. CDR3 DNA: TGTGCCAGCAGCGCCCGGGATCTAAGTAAGACCCAGTACTTC. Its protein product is CASSARDLSKTQYF. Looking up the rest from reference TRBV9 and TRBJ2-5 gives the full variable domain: DSGVTQTPKHLITATGQRVTLRCSPRSGDLSVYWYQQSLDQGLQFLIQYYNGEERAKGNILERFSAQQFPDLHSELNLSSLELGDSALYFCASSARDLSKTQYFGPGTRLLVL.

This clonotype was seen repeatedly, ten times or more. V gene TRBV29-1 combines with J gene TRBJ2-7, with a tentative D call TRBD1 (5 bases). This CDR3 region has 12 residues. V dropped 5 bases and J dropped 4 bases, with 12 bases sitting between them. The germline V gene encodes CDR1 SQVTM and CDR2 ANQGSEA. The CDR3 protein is CSVSAGNYEQYF. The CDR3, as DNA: TGCAGCGTTTCAGCAGGGAATTACGAGCAGTACTTC.

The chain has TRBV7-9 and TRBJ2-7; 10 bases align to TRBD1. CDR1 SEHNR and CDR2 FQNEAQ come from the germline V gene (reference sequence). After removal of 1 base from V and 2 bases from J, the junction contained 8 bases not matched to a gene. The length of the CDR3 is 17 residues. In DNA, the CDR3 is TGTGCCAGCAGCTTAGGAGTCTCCGGGACAGGGGCCTACGAGCAGTACTTC. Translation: CASSLGVSGTGAYEQYF. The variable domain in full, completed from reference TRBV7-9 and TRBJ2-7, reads DTGVSQNPRHKITKRGQNVTFRCDPISEHNRLYWYRQTLGQGPEFLTYFQNEAQLEKSRLLSDRFSAERPKGSFSTLEIQRTEQGDSAMYLCASSLGVSGTGAYEQYFGPGTRLTVT.

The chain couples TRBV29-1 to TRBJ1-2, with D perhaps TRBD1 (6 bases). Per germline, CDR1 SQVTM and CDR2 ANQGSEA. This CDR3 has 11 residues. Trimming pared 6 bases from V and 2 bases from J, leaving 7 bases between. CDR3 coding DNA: TGCAGCGTCCAGGGGAACTATGGCTACACCTTC. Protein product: CSVQGNYGYTF.

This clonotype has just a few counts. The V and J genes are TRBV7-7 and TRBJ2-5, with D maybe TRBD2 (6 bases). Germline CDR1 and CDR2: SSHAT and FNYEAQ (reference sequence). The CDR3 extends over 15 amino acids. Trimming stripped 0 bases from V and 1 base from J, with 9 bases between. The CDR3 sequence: CASSLALGGQETQYF. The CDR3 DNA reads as TGTGCCAGCAGCTTAGCTTTGGGAGGCCAAGAGACCCAGTACTTC.

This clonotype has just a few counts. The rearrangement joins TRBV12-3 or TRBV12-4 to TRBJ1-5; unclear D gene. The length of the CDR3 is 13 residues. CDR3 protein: CASGRVYNQPQHF. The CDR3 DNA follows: TGTGCAAGCGGTCGAGTTTACAATCAGCCCCAGCATTTT.

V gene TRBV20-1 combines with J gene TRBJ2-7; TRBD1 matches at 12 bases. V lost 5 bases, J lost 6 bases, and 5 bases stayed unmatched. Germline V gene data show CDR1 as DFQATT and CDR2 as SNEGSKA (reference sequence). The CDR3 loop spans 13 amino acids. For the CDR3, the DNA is TGCAGTGCTGCGGGACAGGGGGCGACCGAGCAGTACTTC. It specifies CSAAGQGATEQYF.

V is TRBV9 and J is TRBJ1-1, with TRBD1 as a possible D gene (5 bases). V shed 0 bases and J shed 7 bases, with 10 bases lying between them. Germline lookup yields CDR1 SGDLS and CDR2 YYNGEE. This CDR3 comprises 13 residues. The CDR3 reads CASSVGGADEAFF. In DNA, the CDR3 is TGTGCCAGCAGCGTAGGAGGGGCTGATGAAGCTTTCTTT. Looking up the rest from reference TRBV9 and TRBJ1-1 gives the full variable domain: DSGVTQTPKHLITATGQRVTLRCSPRSGDLSVYWYQQSLDQGLQFLIQYYNGEERAKGNILERFSAQQFPDLHSELNLSSLELGDSALYFCASSVGGADEAFFGQGTRLTVV.

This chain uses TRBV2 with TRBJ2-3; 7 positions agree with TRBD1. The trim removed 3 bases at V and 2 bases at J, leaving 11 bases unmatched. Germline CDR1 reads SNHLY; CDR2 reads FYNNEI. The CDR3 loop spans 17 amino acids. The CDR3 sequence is CASSETGLGKHTDTQYF. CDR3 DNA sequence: TGTGCCAGCAGTGAGACAGGGTTGGGTAAGCACACAGATACGCAGTATTTT.

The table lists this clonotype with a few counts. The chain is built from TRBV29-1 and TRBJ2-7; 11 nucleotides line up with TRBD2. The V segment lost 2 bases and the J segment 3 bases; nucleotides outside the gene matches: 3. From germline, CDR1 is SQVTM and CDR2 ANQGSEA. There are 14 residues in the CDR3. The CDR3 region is CSVEITSGGYEQYF. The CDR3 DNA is TGCAGCGTTGAAATTACTAGCGGGGGCTACGAGCAGTACTTC.

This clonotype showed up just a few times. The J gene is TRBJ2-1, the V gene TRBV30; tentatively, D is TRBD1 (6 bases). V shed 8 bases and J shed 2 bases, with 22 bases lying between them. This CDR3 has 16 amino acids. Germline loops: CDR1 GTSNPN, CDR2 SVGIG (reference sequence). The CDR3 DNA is TGTGCCGGGATACGACAGGCCCCACCAACCTACAATGAGCAGTTCTTC. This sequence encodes CAGIRQAPPTYNEQFF.

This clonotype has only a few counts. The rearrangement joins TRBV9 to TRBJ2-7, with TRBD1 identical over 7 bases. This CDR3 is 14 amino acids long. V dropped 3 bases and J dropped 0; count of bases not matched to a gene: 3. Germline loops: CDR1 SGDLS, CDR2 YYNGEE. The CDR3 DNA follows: TGTGCCAGCAGCGCGACAGGGAGCTCCTACGAGCAGTACTTC. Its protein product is CASSATGSSYEQYF.

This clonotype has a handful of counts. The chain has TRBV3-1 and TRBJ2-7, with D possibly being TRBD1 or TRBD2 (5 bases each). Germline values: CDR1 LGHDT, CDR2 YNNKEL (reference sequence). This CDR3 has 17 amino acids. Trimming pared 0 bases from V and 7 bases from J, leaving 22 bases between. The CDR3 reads CASSQEGDSIVMGEQYF. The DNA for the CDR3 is TGTGCCAGCAGCCAAGAGGGAGACAGCATCGTAATGGGGGAGCAGTACTTC.

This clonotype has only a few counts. CDR3 nucleotide sequence: TGTGCCAGCGGATGGGTGGGTGAGAAACTGTTTTTT. Protein product: CASGWVGEKLFF. The chain is built from TRBV4-2 and TRBJ1-4; the D is unclear. V lost 8 bases to trimming and J lost 11 bases, with 15 bases between them. The CDR3 sequence is 12 residues long. Germline V CDR1 and CDR2: LGHNA, YNFKEQ.

The CDR3 here is CASSRSGLAGENTGELFF. DNA of the CDR3: TGTGCCAGCAGTCGTTCGGGACTAGCGGGGGAGAACACCGGGGAGCTGTTTTTT. The chain combines TRBV12-3 or TRBV12-4 with TRBJ2-2; 14 nucleotides line up with TRBD2. The V and J ends lost 5 bases and 1 base, in that order; junction bases with no gene match: 6. This CDR3 is 18 amino acids long.

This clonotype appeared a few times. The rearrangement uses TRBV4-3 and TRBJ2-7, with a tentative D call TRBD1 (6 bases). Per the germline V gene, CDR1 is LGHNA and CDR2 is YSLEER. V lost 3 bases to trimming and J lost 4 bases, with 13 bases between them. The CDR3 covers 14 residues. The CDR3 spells CASSHPDRPYEQYF. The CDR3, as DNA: TGCGCCAGCAGCCACCCGGACAGACCTTACGAGCAGTACTTC.

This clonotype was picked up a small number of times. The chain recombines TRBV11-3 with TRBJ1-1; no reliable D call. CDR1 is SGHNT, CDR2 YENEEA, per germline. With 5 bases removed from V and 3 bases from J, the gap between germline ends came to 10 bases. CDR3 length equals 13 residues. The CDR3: CASSPPRYTEAFF. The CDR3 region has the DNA TGTGCCAGCAGCCCCCCCAGATACACTGAAGCTTTCTTT.

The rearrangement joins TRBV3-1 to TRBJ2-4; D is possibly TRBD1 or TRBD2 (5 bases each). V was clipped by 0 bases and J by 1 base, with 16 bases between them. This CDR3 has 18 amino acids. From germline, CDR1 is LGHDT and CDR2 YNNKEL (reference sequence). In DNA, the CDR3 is TGTGCCAGCAGCCAAGATCGGCTGGCTGGGACGGCCAAAAACATTCAGTACTTC. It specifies CASSQDRLAGTAKNIQYF.